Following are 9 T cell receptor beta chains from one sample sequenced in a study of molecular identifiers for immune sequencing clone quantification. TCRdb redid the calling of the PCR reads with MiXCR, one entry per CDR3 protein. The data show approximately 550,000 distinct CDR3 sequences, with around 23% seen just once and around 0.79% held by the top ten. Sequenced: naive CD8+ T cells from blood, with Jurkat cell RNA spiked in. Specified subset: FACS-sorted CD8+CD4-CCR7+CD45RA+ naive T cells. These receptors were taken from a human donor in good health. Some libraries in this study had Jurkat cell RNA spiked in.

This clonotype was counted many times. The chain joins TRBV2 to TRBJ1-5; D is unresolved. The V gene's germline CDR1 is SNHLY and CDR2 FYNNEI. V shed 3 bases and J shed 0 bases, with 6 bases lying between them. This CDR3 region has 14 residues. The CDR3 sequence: CASSDGYSNQPQHF. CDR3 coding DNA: TGTGCCAGCAGTGACGGCTATAGCAATCAGCCCCAGCATTTT.

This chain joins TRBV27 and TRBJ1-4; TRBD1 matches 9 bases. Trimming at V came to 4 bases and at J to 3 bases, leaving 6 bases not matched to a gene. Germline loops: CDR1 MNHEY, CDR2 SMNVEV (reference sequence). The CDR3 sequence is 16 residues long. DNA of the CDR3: TGTGCCAGCAGTTCCGGGACAGGGTGGGCTAATGAAAAACTGTTTTTT. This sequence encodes CASSSGTGWANEKLFF.

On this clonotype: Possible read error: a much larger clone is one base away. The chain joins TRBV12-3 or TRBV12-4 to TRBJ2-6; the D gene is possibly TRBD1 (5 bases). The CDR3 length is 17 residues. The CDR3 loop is CASSFIAPGSGANVLAF. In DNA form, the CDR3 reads TGTGCCAGCAGTTTCATCGCCCCTGGGTCTGGGGCCAACGTCCTGGCTTTC.

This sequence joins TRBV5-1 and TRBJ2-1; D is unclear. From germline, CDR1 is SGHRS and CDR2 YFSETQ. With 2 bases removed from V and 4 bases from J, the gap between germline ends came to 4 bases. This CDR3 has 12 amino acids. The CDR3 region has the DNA TGCGCCAGCAGCTTTCAGTACAATGAGCAGTTCTTC. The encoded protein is CASSFQYNEQFF.

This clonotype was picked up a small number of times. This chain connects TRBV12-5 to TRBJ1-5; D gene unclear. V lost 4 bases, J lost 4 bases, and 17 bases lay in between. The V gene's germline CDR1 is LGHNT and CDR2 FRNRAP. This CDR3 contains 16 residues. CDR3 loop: CASGSLLVDPNQPQHF. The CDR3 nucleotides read TGTGCTAGTGGTTCGTTGTTGGTAGATCCAAATCAGCCCCAGCATTTT.

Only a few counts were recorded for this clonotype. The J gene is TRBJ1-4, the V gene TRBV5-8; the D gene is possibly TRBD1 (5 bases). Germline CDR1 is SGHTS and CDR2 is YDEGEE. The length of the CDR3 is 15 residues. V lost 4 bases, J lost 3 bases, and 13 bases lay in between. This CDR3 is CASSRGETANEKLFF. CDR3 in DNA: TGTGCCAGCAGCAGAGGGGAGACAGCTAATGAAAAACTGTTTTTT.

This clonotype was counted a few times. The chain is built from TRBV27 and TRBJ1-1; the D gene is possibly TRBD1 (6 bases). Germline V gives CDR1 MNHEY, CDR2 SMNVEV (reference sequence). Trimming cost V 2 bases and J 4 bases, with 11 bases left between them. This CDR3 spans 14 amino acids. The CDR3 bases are TGTGCCAGCAGTTTAACGGGGGACATCACTGAAGCTTTCTTT. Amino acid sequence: CASSLTGDITEAFF.

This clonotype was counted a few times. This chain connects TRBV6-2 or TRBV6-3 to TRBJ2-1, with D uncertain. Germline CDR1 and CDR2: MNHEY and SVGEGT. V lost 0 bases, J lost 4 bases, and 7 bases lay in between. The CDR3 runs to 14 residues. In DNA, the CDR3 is TGTGCCAGCAGTTACTCGAGGCAGTACAATGAGCAGTTCTTC. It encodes CASSYSRQYNEQFF.

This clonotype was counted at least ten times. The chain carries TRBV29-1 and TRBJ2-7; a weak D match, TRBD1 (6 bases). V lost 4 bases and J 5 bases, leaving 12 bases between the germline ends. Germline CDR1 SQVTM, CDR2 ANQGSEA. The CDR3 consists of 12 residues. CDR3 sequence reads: CSVVLPGDEQYF. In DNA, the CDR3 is TGCAGCGTTGTTTTACCAGGGGACGAGCAGTACTTC.